These 24 T cell receptor beta chains came from one sample sequenced in a study of identical twins. Via MiXCR, TCRdb re-called the 5' RACE reads, giving one row per CDR3 protein. This sample has under 300,000 distinct CDR3 sequences, with about 8.3% found just once. This same sample was also taken into another study, of yellow fever vaccine responses in identical twins.

Specimen: CD8+ T cells sorted from blood. These receptors all come from a woman aged 18-29 years in good health.

The chain couples TRBV28 to TRBJ2-5; possible D gene TRBD1, 5 bases. V was shortened by 5 bases and J by 2 bases, with 21 bases between the two germline ends. CDR3 length: 17 residues. Germline CDR1 MDHEN, CDR2 SYDVKM. CDR3 protein: CASSRPVRVGVQETQYF. The CDR3 DNA reads as TGTGCCAGCAGTCGCCCGGTGAGAGTAGGGGTGCAAGAGACCCAGTACTTC.

This chain connects TRBV7-3 to TRBJ2-1; tentative D call: TRBD1 (6 bases). Germline V CDR1 and CDR2: SGHTA, FQGTGA. The CDR3 is made up of 13 amino acids. Trimming pared 6 bases from V and 5 bases from J, leaving 11 bases between. The CDR3 DNA is TGTGCCAGCAGGCCGACAGGAGACAATGAGCAGTTCTTC. Amino acids: CASRPTGDNEQFF.

This clonotype was detected many times. This chain uses TRBV4-1 with TRBJ2-1, with 9 bases identical to TRBD2. CDR3 length equals 16 residues. Germline loops: CDR1 MGHRA, CDR2 YSYEKL. Trimming cost V 1 base and J 15 bases; bases outside gene matches: 16. The CDR3 protein is CASSQGIMVAGAPTFF. The CDR3 DNA reads as TGCGCCAGCAGCCAAGGTATCATGGTAGCGGGGGCTCCGACGTTCTTC.

This clonotype showed up many times. V gene TRBV24-1 combines with J gene TRBJ2-2; possibly TRBD1 or TRBD2 for D (5 bases each). Germline loops: CDR1 KGHDR, CDR2 SFDVKD. V lost 5 bases to trimming and J lost 5 bases, with 8 bases between them. This CDR3 is 13 amino acids long. The CDR3 is CATSGGWTGELFF. CDR3 sequence (DNA): TGTGCCACCAGTGGGGGGTGGACCGGGGAGCTGTTTTTT.

The rearrangement joins TRBV7-9 to TRBJ2-7; 9 bases match TRBD2. This CDR3 spans 15 amino acids. Germline V gene sequence: CDR1 SEHNR, CDR2 FQNEAQ (reference sequence). Germline trimming cut 6 bases from V and 0 bases from J; bases unmatched to any gene: 6. This CDR3 is CASSSTSGFSYEQYF. Written as DNA, the CDR3 is TGTGCCAGCAGTTCAACTAGCGGGTTCTCCTACGAGCAGTACTTC.

This clonotype was seen only a few times. The chain joins TRBV3-1 to TRBJ2-7; 10 positions match TRBD2. Unmatched junction bases numbered 5, after V lost 0 bases and J lost 3 bases. The germline V gene has CDR1 LGHDT and CDR2 YNNKEL (reference sequence). The CDR3 extends over 16 amino acids. The CDR3 reads CASSQDGLAERYEQYF. The DNA of the CDR3 is TGTGCCAGCAGCCAAGATGGACTAGCGGAGCGCTACGAGCAGTACTTC.

This clonotype has a count of ten or more. The V and J genes are TRBV4-3 and TRBJ2-7; D perhaps matches TRBD1 (5 bases). V was trimmed by 0 bases and J by 3 bases, leaving 6 bases between them. This CDR3 is built from 13 residues. CDR1 is LGHNA and CDR2 is YSLEER in the germline V gene. CDR3 nucleotide sequence: TGCGCCAGCAGCCAAGATCAGGGCTACGAGCAGTACTTC. Translating it yields CASSQDQGYEQYF.

V usage is TRBV6-2 or TRBV6-3 and J usage is TRBJ1-3; no clear D. V was trimmed by 2 bases and J by 0 bases, leaving 14 bases between them. This CDR3 is built from 17 residues. CDR1 and CDR2 (germline): MNHEY, SVGEGT. The CDR3 reads CASSYTPGESSGNTIYF. CDR3 bases: TGTGCCAGCAGTTACACCCCCGGCGAGAGCTCTGGAAACACCATATATTTT.

This clonotype was counted only a few times. The chain employs TRBV28 and TRBJ2-2; D not certain. V lost 4 bases to trimming and J lost 5 bases, with 17 bases between them. The CDR3 length is 16 residues. Germline assignment: CDR1 MDHEN and CDR2 SYDVKM. The CDR3, as DNA: TGTGCCAGCAGTTCCCCCCGCGTAGTTTGGACCGGGGAGCTGTTTTTT. It encodes CASSSPRVVWTGELFF.

This clonotype was recorded many times. V is TRBV15 and J is TRBJ1-2; D gene uncertain. V lost 1 base to trimming and J lost 1 base, with 10 bases between them. Germline CDR1 is LNHNV and CDR2 is YYDKDF (reference sequence). This CDR3 comprises 15 residues. CDR3 nucleotide sequence: TGTGCCACCAGCAGAGTGGCGGAAAGTAACTATGGCTACACCTTC. This codes for CATSRVAESNYGYTF.

This clonotype was detected many times. J is TRBJ2-7 and V is TRBV12-3 or TRBV12-4, with 9 bases matching TRBD1. CDR3 length equals 15 residues. With V trimmed by 6 bases and J by 3 bases, 9 bases remained unmatched. This CDR3 is CASRTGTGPYYEQYF. CDR3 DNA: TGTGCCAGCAGAACCGGGACAGGGCCCTACTACGAGCAGTACTTC.

This chain uses TRBV29-1 with TRBJ1-2, with 7 bases that match TRBD1. V trimming: 5 bases; J trimming: 8 bases; junction bases outside the gene matches: 5. The germline CDR1 and CDR2 sequences are SQVTM and ANQGSEA. This CDR3 region has 11 residues. The CDR3 protein is CSVRQGDGYTF. Here the CDR3 DNA reads TGCAGCGTTCGGCAGGGGGACGGCTACACCTTC. Together with reference TRBV29-1 and TRBJ1-2, the CDR3 gives the full variable domain: SAVISQKPSRDICQRGTSLTIQCQVDSQVTMMFWYRQQPGQSLTLIATANQGSEATYESGFVIDKFPISRPNLTFSTLTVSNMSPEDSSIYLCSVRQGDGYTFGSGTRLTVV.

The chain carries TRBV6-2 or TRBV6-3 and TRBJ2-2, with 10 bases matching TRBD2. V lost 0 bases, J lost 3 bases, and 16 bases stayed unmatched. The germline V gene encodes CDR1 MNHEY and CDR2 SVGEGT. The length of the CDR3 is 21 residues. CDR3 DNA sequence: TGTGCCAGCAGTTACTCGATGTCTTGGACTAGCGGACCGGGTCACACCGGGGAGCTGTTTTTT. It codes for CASSYSMSWTSGPGHTGELFF.

The chain is built from TRBV6-5 and TRBJ2-1; tentatively, D is TRBD2 (6 bases). Between the trimmed V and J ends, which lost 5 bases and 5 bases, there was a span of 16 bases. This CDR3 has 15 residues. The V gene's germline CDR1 is MNHEY and CDR2 SVGAGI. The CDR3 sequence: CASSHTGTENNEQFF. The CDR3 DNA follows: TGTGCCAGCAGTCACACCGGGACTGAAAACAATGAGCAGTTCTTC.

J is TRBJ2-5 and V is TRBV10-2; a weak D match, TRBD2 (5 bases). Germline CDR1 and CDR2: WSHSY and SAAADI. The CDR3 contains 13 residues. V was pared by 8 bases and J by 3 bases, with 13 bases between. CDR3 sequence: CASSADLEETQYF. The CDR3 DNA reads TGCGCCAGCTCAGCGGACCTTGAAGAGACCCAGTACTTC.

This clonotype was found many times. The chain couples TRBV25-1 to TRBJ2-5; D ambiguous. The CDR3 consists of 11 residues. Looked up from germline, CDR1 is MGHDK and CDR2 is SYGVNS. Trimming shortened V by 3 bases and J by 5 bases, and 4 bases separated the two germline ends. CDR3 region: CASSDGETQYF. CDR3 nucleotides: TGTGCCAGCAGTGATGGGGAGACCCAGTACTTC. The full variable domain, completed using reference TRBV25-1 and TRBJ2-5, is EADIYQTPRYLVIGTGKKITLECSQTMGHDKMYWYQQDPGMELHLIHYSYGVNSTEKGDLSSESTVSRIRTEHFPLTLESARPSHTSQYLCASSDGETQYFGPGTRLLVL.

This sequence joins TRBV4-2 and TRBJ2-5; 8 nucleotides match TRBD2. Germline CDR1 is LGHNA and CDR2 is YNFKEQ. This CDR3 has 15 amino acids. V was clipped by 0 bases and J by 2 bases; unmatched bases: 2. Here the CDR3 reads CASSQETGGQETQYF. CDR3 in DNA: TGTGCCAGCAGCCAAGAAACGGGAGGGCAAGAGACCCAGTACTTC.

This chain uses TRBV7-4 with TRBJ2-1; 10 bases are shared with TRBD2. The CDR3 has 15 residues. Losses at the gene ends were 5 bases for V and 2 bases for J; bases not matched to a gene: 3. CDR1 SGHVT and CDR2 SQSDAQ come from the germline V gene. CDR3 DNA sequence: TGTGCCAGCAGCCAGCGGGAGGGCCCCTACAATGAGCAGTTCTTC. Amino acid sequence: CASSQREGPYNEQFF.

This clonotype was counted at least ten times. V and J are TRBV27 and TRBJ2-1; D gene ambiguous. In germline, CDR1 is MNHEY, CDR2 SMNVEV (reference sequence). The CDR3 is 14 amino acids. Deletions cut 6 bases from V and 4 bases from J, with 13 bases between. The CDR3 loop is CASSSTRVYNEQFF. Here the CDR3 DNA reads TGTGCCAGCAGCTCAACCCGGGTTTACAATGAGCAGTTCTTC.

This clonotype occurred many times. This chain links TRBV2 with TRBJ2-7, with 7 bases fitting TRBD2. Per the germline V gene, CDR1 is SNHLY and CDR2 is FYNNEI. V trimming: 1 base; J trimming: 12 bases; junction bases outside the gene matches: 9. This CDR3 is built from 13 residues. CDR3 bases: TGTGCCAGCAGTGAAGGCCGCGGGGGAACTTGGTACTTC. This encodes CASSEGRGGTWYF.

This clonotype has more than one count but fewer than ten. The genes are TRBV27 and TRBJ2-1; TRBD2 matches at 7 bases. The J segment lost 6 bases and the V segment lost 4 bases, leaving 12 bases of the junction unmatched. This CDR3 is 16 amino acids long. CDR1 is MNHEY, CDR2 SMNVEV, per germline (reference sequence). This chain's CDR3 is CASSSRSGGRANEQFF. CDR3 nucleotides: TGTGCCAGCAGTTCCCGTTCTGGCGGGAGAGCCAATGAGCAGTTCTTC.

The rearrangement links TRBV4-1 to TRBJ2-1; no firm D call. Germline loops: CDR1 MGHRA, CDR2 YSYEKL. The length of the CDR3 is 14 residues. V was cut by 0 bases and J by 9 bases, with 12 bases left in between. The CDR3 sequence is CASSQEIKFGEQFF. In nucleotides, the CDR3 is TGCGCCAGCAGCCAAGAAATTAAGTTTGGTGAGCAGTTCTTC.

This clonotype was observed a few times. The genes are TRBV28 and TRBJ2-7; D is possibly TRBD2 (5 bases). The V and J ends lost 6 bases and 2 bases respectively, with 14 bases between them. CDR3 length: 14 residues. Germline CDR1 reads MDHEN; CDR2 reads SYDVKM. CDR3 nucleotides: TGTGCCAGCAGACCACTAGTTTCCCCCTACGAGCAGTACTTC. This sequence encodes CASRPLVSPYEQYF.

This clonotype was detected ten times or more. This chain connects TRBV6-5 to TRBJ2-5; no clear D gene. Germline V gene lookup returns CDR1 MNHEY and CDR2 SVGAGI. Deletions cut 2 bases from V and 4 bases from J, with 17 bases between. The CDR3 totals 16 residues. As DNA, the CDR3 is TGTGCCAGCAGTTACCCCGGGCAGGAAGGTCCAGAGACCCAGTACTTC. It encodes CASSYPGQEGPETQYF.